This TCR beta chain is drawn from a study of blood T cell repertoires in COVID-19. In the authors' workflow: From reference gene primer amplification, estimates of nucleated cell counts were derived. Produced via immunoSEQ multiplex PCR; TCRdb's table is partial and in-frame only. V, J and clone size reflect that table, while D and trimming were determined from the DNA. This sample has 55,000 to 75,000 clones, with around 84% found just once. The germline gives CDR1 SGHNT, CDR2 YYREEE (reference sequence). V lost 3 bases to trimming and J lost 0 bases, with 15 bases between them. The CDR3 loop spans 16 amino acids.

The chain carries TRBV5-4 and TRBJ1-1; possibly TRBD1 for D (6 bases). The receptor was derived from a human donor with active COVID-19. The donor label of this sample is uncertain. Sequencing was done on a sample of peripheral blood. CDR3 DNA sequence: TGTGCCAGCAGCTCACCGAGGACAGATATGAACACTGAAGCTTTCTTT. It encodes CASSSPRTDMNTEAFF.